One and the same sample provided the 11 T cell receptor beta chains below, sequenced in a study of OX40 agonist ivuxolimab in advanced cancers. This table comes from immunoSEQ multiplex PCR, and its TCRdb copy is limited to in-frame clones, with some not included. Of roughly 60,000 clones listed, roughly 88% are singletons. The sequencing here drew on CD4+ or CD8+ T cells sorted from blood, taken in a trial of the OX40 agonist ivuxolimab. The receptors here all came from an adult with an advanced solid tumor such as melanoma, head and neck, liver or kidney cancer.

This chain joins TRBV5-1 and TRBJ2-6; 9 bases match TRBD1. This CDR3 region has 17 residues. In germline, CDR1 is SGHRS, CDR2 YFSETQ. The J segment lost 0 bases and the V segment lost 4 bases, leaving 5 bases of the junction unmatched. The CDR3 DNA sequence: TGCGCCAGCAGCCCCGTGACAGGGGGCTCTGGGGCCAACGTCCTGACTTTC. It translates to CASSPVTGGSGANVLTF.

The chain is built from TRBV19 and TRBJ2-2; possible D gene TRBD2, 6 bases. Germline CDR1 LNHDA, CDR2 SQIVND (reference sequence). V lost 1 base to trimming and J lost 2 bases, with 14 bases between them. There are 17 residues in the CDR3. CDR3 nucleotides: TGTGCCAGTAGTATAGGAGGAGGGAGGTTTAACACCGGGGAGCTGTTTTTT. Translating it yields CASSIGGGRFNTGELFF.

The CDR3 region is CASSQDRGRALSGYTF. The CDR3 nucleotides are TGTGCCAGCAGCCAAGACCGAGGGAGAGCATTAAGTGGCTACACCTTC. The chain is built from TRBV14 and TRBJ1-2; D unclear. The CDR3 runs to 16 residues. Germline loops: CDR1 SGHDN, CDR2 FVKESK. Trimming stripped 0 bases from V and 7 bases from J, with 18 bases between.

This chain uses TRBV7-3 with TRBJ2-7; D not resolved. The CDR3 sequence is 12 residues long. Germline CDR1 reads SGHTA; CDR2 reads FQGTGA. V dropped 5 bases and J dropped 3 bases, with 8 bases sitting between them. The CDR3 region has the DNA TGTGCCAGCAGCCCCGACGGCTACGAGCAGTACTTC. Translating gives CASSPDGYEQYF.

Concerning this clone itself: The same CDR3 also results from other DNA sequences found in this sample. This chain connects TRBV7-2 to TRBJ1-1; 7 bases are a match to TRBD1. Looked up from germline, CDR1 is SGHTA and CDR2 is FQGNSA. V lost 1 base to trimming and J lost 4 bases; unmatched junction nucleotides: 6. The CDR3 consists of 15 residues. The CDR3 reads CASSLDLQGGTEAFF. The CDR3 bases are TGTGCCAGCAGCTTAGACCTCCAGGGGGGCACTGAAGCTTTCTTT.

The rearrangement uses TRBV28 and TRBJ2-5, with 9 bases matching TRBD2. V was clipped by 5 bases and J by 1 base; unmatched bases: 5. The germline V gene encodes CDR1 MDHEN and CDR2 SYDVKM. The CDR3 is made up of 15 amino acids. The CDR3 reads CASSLSGGLQETQYF. The CDR3 nucleotides are TGTGCCAGCAGTCTCAGCGGGGGGCTCCAAGAGACCCAGTACTTC.

Comments on this clone: A junction boundary mismatches the germline segment, possibly from a read error. The genes are TRBV7-7 and TRBJ2-2; D not resolved. Germline lookup yields CDR1 SSHAT and CDR2 FNYEAQ (reference sequence). The CDR3 length is 14 residues. The DNA of the CDR3 is TGTGCTAGCAGCTTAGCCATTACGAAAGGGGAGCTGTTTTTT. Encoded protein: CASSLAITKGELFF.

The chain carries TRBV19 and TRBJ2-3; 10 positions agree with TRBD2. Germline V gives CDR1 LNHDA, CDR2 SQIVND (reference sequence). The ends lost 4 bases at V and 0 bases at J; junction bases unmatched: 4. The CDR3 runs 16 residues. The CDR3 region is CASSTQTSGSTDTQYF. DNA of the CDR3: TGTGCCAGTAGTACCCAGACTAGCGGGAGCACAGATACGCAGTATTTT.

The J gene is TRBJ2-7, the V gene TRBV10-3, with TRBD1 identical over 7 bases. Germline lookup yields CDR1 ENHRY and CDR2 SYGVKD. J lost 1 base, V lost 5 bases, and 5 bases had no gene match. CDR3 length: 14 residues. In DNA form, the CDR3 reads TGTGCCATCAGTCGGACAGGAACTTCCTACGAGCAGTACTTC. Amino acids: CAISRTGTSYEQYF.

The chain uses TRBV7-2 and TRBJ2-5; D gene uncertain. V lost 4 bases, J lost 7 bases, and 10 bases lay in between. CDR3 length equals 12 residues. Per germline, CDR1 SGHTA and CDR2 FQGNSA. The CDR3 region has the DNA TGTGCCAGCAGCTCTTACTCTCCGACCCAGTACTTC. Protein product: CASSSYSPTQYF.

The J gene is TRBJ2-3, the V gene TRBV29-1, with TRBD2 matching 8 bases. The length of the CDR3 is 13 residues. Germline-derived CDR1 and CDR2 are SQVTM and ANQGSEA. J gave up 0 bases and V 7 bases, and 3 bases lay outside the gene matches. In DNA, the CDR3 is TGCAGCGCCTCTAGCGGGAGCACAGATACGCAGTATTTT. Translated, it gives CSASSGSTDTQYF.